This TCR beta chain was identified during a study of OX40 agonist ivuxolimab in advanced cancers. Sequencing used immunoSEQ multiplex PCR; TCRdb keeps in-frame clones, though not all of them. The table has roughly 68,000 clones, 65% to 90% seen once; the top ten hold over 1.3%. V was pared by 0 bases and J by 4 bases, with 7 bases between. The CDR3 loop spans 14 amino acids. Germline V CDR1 and CDR2: SEHNR, FQNEAQ (reference sequence). This material consisted of CD4+ or CD8+ T cells sorted from blood, taken in a trial of the OX40 agonist ivuxolimab. The chain is built from TRBV7-9 and TRBJ2-4; D is ambiguous. This TCR was sampled from an adult with an advanced solid tumor such as melanoma, head and neck, liver or kidney cancer. The CDR3 DNA reads as TGTGCCAGCAGCTTAGCGGCCAAGAAAAACATTCAGTACTTC. It yields the protein CASSLAAKKNIQYF.